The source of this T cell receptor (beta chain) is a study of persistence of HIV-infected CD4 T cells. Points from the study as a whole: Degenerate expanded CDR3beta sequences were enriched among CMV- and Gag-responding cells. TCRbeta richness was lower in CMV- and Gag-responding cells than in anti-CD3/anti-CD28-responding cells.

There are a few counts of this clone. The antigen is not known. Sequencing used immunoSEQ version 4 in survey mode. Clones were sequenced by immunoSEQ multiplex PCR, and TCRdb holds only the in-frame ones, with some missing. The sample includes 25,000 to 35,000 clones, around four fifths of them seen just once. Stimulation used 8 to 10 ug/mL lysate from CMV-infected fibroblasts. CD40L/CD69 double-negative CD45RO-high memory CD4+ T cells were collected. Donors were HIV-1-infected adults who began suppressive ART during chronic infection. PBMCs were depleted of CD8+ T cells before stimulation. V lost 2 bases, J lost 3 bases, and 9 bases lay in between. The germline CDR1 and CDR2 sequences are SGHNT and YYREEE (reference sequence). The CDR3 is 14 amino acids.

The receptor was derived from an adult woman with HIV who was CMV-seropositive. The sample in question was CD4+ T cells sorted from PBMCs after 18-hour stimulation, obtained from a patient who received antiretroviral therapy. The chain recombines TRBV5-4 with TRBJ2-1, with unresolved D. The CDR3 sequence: CASSLQVDYNEQFF. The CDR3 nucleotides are TGTGCCAGCAGCTTACAAGTGGACTACAATGAGCAGTTCTTC.